The 13 T cell receptor beta chains listed next were all sequenced from one sample in a study of human T cells and chemical hapten exposure. TCRdb independently ran MiXCR on the RACE reads; one entry per CDR3 protein. The data hold about 380,000 distinct CDR3 sequences, with more than 4.5% observed a single time. The time point is: patch test 1, 2 weeks after DPC sensitization. The treatment here: therapeutic diphenylcyclopropenone sensitization with weekly scalp DPC. The sample consisted of whole blood, taken in connection with sensitization to the hapten diphenylcyclopropenone (DPC). All receptors come from a woman aged 45-65 years with alopecia areata. Some clones in this sample may be carry-over from other donors' samples.

The V call is TRBV12-3 or TRBV12-4, the J call TRBJ2-3; D is perhaps TRBD1 (6 bases). V lost 5 bases and J 3 bases, leaving 18 bases between the germline ends. The CDR3 has 16 residues. The CDR3 region has the DNA TGTGCCAGCAGTCCCAAGGGCGTCAGGGGAACAGATACGCAGTATTTT. Its protein product is CASSPKGVRGTDTQYF.

The chain couples TRBV10-3 to TRBJ1-5; TRBD1 matches 10 bases. Germline assignment: CDR1 ENHRY and CDR2 SYGVKD. CDR3 length equals 16 residues. V trimming: 4 bases; J trimming: 8 bases; junction bases outside the gene matches: 11. The CDR3 nucleotides read TGTGCCATCAGTGCCTCCGGGACAGGGGTTCCGGAGCCCCAGCATTTT. It codes for CAISASGTGVPEPQHF.

This clonotype appeared many times. The gene calls are TRBV20-1 and TRBJ1-1; 12 nucleotides agree with TRBD1. J gave up 10 bases and V 0 bases, and 9 bases lay outside the gene matches. Germline CDR1 reads DFQATT; CDR2 reads SNEGSKA (reference sequence). The CDR3 loop spans 15 amino acids. The CDR3 reads CSAREGRGQGAAAFF. For the CDR3, the DNA is TGCAGTGCTAGAGAGGGTCGGGGACAGGGGGCTGCAGCTTTCTTT.

The chain combines TRBV29-1 with TRBJ1-2; D is ambiguous. Trimming removed 3 bases from V and 2 bases from J, with 10 bases in between. This CDR3 is 13 amino acids long. Germline V gene data show CDR1 as SQVTM and CDR2 as ANQGSEA. The CDR3 here is CSVDLENNYGYTF. CDR3 bases: TGCAGCGTTGACCTGGAGAACAACTATGGCTACACCTTC.

This clonotype was counted many times. The chain employs TRBV7-9 and TRBJ1-4; TRBD1 agrees at 12 bases. J gave up 8 bases and V 5 bases, and 12 bases lay outside the gene matches. CDR3 length: 17 residues. The germline gives CDR1 SEHNR, CDR2 FQNEAQ (reference sequence). CDR3 sequence reads: CASSHGTGGLEEEKLFF. DNA of the CDR3: TGTGCCAGCAGCCACGGGACAGGGGGCCTGGAAGAGGAAAAACTGTTTTTT.

The J gene is TRBJ1-1, the V gene TRBV6-6; maybe TRBD1 (6 bases). Trimming left V 6 bases short and J 0 bases short, with 11 bases between. The CDR3 sequence is 14 residues long. Germline values: CDR1 MNHNY, CDR2 SVGAGI (reference sequence). In DNA, the CDR3 is TGTGCCAGCAGCCAGGGGTCGGTGAACACTGAAGCTTTCTTT. Its translation: CASSQGSVNTEAFF.

This clonotype has a count of ten or more. The chain uses TRBV12-3 or TRBV12-4 and TRBJ1-4; D call uncertain. V was trimmed by 6 bases and J by 0 bases, leaving 11 bases between them. The CDR3 has 15 residues. The CDR3 region has the DNA TGTGCCAGCAGAAGTCCCGGAGCAACTAATGAAAAACTGTTTTTT. Translating gives CASRSPGATNEKLFF.

This chain connects TRBV29-1 to TRBJ1-5; D is perhaps TRBD1 (5 bases). The CDR3 totals 13 residues. Germline V CDR1 and CDR2: SQVTM, ANQGSEA. V lost 6 bases to trimming and J lost 1 base, with 10 bases between them. CDR3 region: CSVARDSNQPQHF. The CDR3 DNA reads as TGCAGCGTGGCCCGGGACAGCAATCAGCCCCAGCATTTT.

V is TRBV7-9 and J is TRBJ2-5, with 7 bases aligning to TRBD1. This CDR3 has 14 amino acids. Germline CDR1 is SEHNR and CDR2 is FQNEAQ (reference sequence). V trimming: 4 bases; J trimming: 0 bases; junction bases outside the gene matches: 2. CDR3: CASSSGQYQETQYF. The CDR3 region has the DNA TGTGCCAGCAGCTCGGGACAGTACCAAGAGACCCAGTACTTC.

The chain employs TRBV5-1 and TRBJ2-3; perhaps TRBD2 as D (5 bases). The V gene's germline CDR1 is SGHRS and CDR2 YFSETQ. Trimming pared 0 bases from V and 5 bases from J, leaving 13 bases between. The CDR3 loop spans 15 amino acids. CDR3 DNA: TGCGCCAGCAGCTTGGACCCCCAGAGGGTAGATACGCAGTATTTT. It yields the protein CASSLDPQRVDTQYF.

This clonotype was detected a few times. The chain joins TRBV11-2 to TRBJ2-1, with D maybe TRBD2 (6 bases). Trimming shortened V by 5 bases and J by 9 bases, and 11 bases separated the two germline ends. Per the germline V gene, CDR1 is SGHAT and CDR2 is FQNNGV. This CDR3 spans 12 amino acids. The CDR3 DNA follows: TGTGCCAGCAGCGAACTAGCTGTTGAGCAGTTCTTC. Its translation: CASSELAVEQFF.

This clonotype was seen many times. The gene calls are TRBV29-1 and TRBJ1-1; 7 positions agree with TRBD1. The CDR3 spans 13 residues. V shed 3 bases and J 5 bases; nucleotides not matched to a gene: 6. Germline assignment: CDR1 SQVTM and CDR2 ANQGSEA. The CDR3 protein is CSVEEGALTEAFF. The DNA for the CDR3 is TGCAGCGTTGAGGAGGGGGCGCTGACTGAAGCTTTCTTT.

This chain joins TRBV20-1 and TRBJ2-1; 10 bases fit TRBD2. The J segment lost 4 bases and the V segment lost 2 bases, leaving 8 bases of the junction unmatched. The CDR3 is 16 residues long. Germline lookup yields CDR1 DFQATT and CDR2 SNEGSKA (reference sequence). DNA for the CDR3: TGCAGTGCTAGATCCAGCGGGGGGGACAATTACAATGAGCAGTTCTTC. This codes for CSARSSGGDNYNEQFF.